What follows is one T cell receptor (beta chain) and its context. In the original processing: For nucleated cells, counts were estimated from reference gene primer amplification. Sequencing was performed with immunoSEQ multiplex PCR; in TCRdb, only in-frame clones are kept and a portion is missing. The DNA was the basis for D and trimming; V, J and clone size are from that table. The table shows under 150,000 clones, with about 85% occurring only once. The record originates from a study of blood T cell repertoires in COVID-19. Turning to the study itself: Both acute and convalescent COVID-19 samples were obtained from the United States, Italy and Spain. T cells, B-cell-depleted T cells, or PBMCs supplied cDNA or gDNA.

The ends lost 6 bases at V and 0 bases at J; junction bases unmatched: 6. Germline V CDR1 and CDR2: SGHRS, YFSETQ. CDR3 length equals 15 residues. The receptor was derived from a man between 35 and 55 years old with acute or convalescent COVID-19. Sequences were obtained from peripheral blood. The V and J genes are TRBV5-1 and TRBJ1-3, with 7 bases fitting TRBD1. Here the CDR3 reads CASTPGQSSGNTIYF. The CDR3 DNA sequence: TGCGCCAGCACGCCGGGACAGAGCTCTGGAAACACCATATATTTT. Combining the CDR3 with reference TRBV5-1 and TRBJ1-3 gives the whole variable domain KAGVTQTPRYLIKTRGQQVTLSCSPISGHRSVSWYQQTPGQGLQFLFEYFSETQRNKGNFPGRFSGRQFSNSRSEMNVSTLELGDSALYLCASTPGQSSGNTIYFGEGSWLTVV.